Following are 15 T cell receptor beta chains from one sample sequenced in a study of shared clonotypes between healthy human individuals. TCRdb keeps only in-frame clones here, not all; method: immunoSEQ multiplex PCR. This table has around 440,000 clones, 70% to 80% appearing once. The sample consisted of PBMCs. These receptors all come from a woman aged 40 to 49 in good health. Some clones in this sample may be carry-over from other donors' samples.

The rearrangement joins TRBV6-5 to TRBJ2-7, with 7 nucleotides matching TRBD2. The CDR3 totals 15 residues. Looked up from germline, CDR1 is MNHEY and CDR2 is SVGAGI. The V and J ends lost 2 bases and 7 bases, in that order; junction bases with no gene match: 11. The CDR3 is CASSYVSSGRGEQYF. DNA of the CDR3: TGTGCCAGCAGTTACGTTTCTAGCGGACGTGGAGAGCAGTACTTC.

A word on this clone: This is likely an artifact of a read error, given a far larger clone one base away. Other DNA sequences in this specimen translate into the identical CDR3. The CDR3 is CASSYSRTGATEAFF. For the CDR3, the DNA is TGCGCCAGCAGCTACTCCCGGACAGGGGCTACTGAAGCCTTCTTT. The V and J genes are TRBV5-1 and TRBJ1-1; 9 bases are shared with TRBD1. The length of the CDR3 is 15 residues. Germline assignment: CDR1 SGHRS and CDR2 YFSETQ.

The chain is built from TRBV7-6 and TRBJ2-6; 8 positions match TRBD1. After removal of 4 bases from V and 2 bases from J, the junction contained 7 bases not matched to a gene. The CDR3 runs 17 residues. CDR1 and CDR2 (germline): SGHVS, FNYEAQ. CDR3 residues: CASSYTGGVAGANVLTF. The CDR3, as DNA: TGTGCCAGCAGCTACACAGGGGGTGTAGCTGGGGCCAACGTCCTGACTTTC.

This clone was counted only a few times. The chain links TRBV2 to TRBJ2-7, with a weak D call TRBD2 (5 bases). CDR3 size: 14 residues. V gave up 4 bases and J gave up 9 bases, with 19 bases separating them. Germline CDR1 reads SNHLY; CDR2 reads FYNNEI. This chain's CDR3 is CASSGAAAALGQYF. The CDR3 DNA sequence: TGTGCCAGCAGTGGAGCGGCAGCCGCCCTGGGGCAGTACTTC.

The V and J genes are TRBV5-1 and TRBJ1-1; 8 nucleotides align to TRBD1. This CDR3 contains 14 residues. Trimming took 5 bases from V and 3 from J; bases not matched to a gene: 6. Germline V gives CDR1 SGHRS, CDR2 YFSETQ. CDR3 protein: CASRTHRGDTEAFF. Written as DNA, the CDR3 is TGCGCCAGCAGGACGCACAGGGGGGACACTGAAGCTTTCTTT. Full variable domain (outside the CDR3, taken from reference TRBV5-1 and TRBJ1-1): KAGVTQTPRYLIKTRGQQVTLSCSPISGHRSVSWYQQTPGQGLQFLFEYFSETQRNKGNFPGRFSGRQFSNSRSEMNVSTLELGDSALYLCASRTHRGDTEAFFGQGTRLTVV.

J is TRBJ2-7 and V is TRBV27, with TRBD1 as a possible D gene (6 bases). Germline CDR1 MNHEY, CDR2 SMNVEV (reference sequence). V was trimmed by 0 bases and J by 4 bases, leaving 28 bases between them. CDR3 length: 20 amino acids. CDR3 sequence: CASSLSPSLQGPRRRYEQYF. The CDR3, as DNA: TGTGCCAGCAGTTTATCCCCTTCCCTACAGGGCCCCAGGCGTAGGTACGAGCAGTACTTC.

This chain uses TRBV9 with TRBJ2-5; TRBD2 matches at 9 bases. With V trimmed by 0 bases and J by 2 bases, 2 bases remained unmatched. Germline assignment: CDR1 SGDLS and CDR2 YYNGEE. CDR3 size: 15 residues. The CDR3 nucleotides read TGTGCCAGCAGCGTAGCGACTAGCGGACAAGAGACCCAGTACTTC. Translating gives CASSVATSGQETQYF.

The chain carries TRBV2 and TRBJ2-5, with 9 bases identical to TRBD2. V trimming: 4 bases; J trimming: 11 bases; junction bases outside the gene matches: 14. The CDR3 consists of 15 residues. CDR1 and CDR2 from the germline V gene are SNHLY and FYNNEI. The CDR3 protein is CASSAALAGSGEQYF. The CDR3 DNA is TGTGCCAGCAGTGCCGCGCTAGCGGGATCGGGAGAGCAGTACTTC.

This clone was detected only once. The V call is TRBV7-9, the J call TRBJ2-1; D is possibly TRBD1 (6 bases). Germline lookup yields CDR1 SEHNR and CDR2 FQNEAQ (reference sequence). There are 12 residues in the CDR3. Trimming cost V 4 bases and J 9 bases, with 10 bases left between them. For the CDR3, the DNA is TGTGCCAGCAGCTCACAGGGACGTGAGCAGTTCTTC. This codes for CASSSQGREQFF.

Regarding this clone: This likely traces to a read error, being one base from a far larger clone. The chain's CDR3 is CARSAQNQPQHF. CDR3 DNA sequence: TGTGCCAGGAGTGCACAAAATCAGCCCCAGCATTTT. V gene TRBV30 combines with J gene TRBJ1-5; D is undetermined. Germline V gene sequence: CDR1 GTSNPN, CDR2 SVGIG (reference sequence). The CDR3 totals 12 residues. The variable domain in full, completed from reference TRBV30 and TRBJ1-5, reads SQTIHQWPATLVQPVGSPLSLECTVEGTSNPNLYWYRQAAGRGLQLLFYSVGIGQISSEVPQNLSASRPQDRQFILSSKKLLLSDSGFYLCARSAQNQPQHFGDGTRLSIL.

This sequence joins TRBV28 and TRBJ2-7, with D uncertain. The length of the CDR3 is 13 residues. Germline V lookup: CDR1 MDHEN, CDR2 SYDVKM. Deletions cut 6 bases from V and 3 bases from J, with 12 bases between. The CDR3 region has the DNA TGTGCCAGCAGCAGTGGGGTAATCTACGAGCAGTACTTC. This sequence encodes CASSSGVIYEQYF.

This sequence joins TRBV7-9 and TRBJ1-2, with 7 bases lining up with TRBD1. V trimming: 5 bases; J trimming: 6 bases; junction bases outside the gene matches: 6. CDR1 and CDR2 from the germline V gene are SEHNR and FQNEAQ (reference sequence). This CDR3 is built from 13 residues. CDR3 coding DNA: TGTGCCAGCAGCCGACAGGGAGGAAATGGCTACACCTTC. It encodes CASSRQGGNGYTF.

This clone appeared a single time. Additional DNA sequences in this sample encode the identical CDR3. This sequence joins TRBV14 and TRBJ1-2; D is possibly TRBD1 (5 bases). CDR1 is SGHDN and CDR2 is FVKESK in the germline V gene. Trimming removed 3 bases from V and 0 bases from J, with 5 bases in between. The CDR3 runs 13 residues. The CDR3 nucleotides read TGTGCCAGCAGCCAGGGGGCTAACTATGGCTACACCTTC. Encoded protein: CASSQGANYGYTF.

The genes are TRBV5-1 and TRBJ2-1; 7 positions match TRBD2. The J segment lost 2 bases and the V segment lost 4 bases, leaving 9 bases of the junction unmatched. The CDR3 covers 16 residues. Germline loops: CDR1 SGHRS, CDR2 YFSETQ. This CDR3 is CASSGLAERAYNEQFF. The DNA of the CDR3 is TGCGCCAGCAGCGGCCTAGCGGAGAGGGCCTACAATGAGCAGTTCTTC.

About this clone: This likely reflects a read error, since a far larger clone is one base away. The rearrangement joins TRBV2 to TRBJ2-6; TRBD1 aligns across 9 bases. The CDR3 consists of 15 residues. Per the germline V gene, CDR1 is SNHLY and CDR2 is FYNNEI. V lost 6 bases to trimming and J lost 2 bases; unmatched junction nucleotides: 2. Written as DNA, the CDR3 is TGTGCCAGCAGCCGGGACAGGGCTGGGGCCAACGTCCTGACTTTC. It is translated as CASSRDRAGANVLTF.